A single sample gave rise to the 7 T cell receptor beta chains below, sequenced in a study of CD8 T cells in Susac syndrome. The RNA, roughly 0.5 to 1 ug, was put through reverse transcription using random hexamers. TCRdb called the immunoSEQ multiplex PCR reads again in MiXCR, with one record for every CDR3 protein. Seen here are some 150,000 distinct CDR3 sequences, less than 95% observed once, and the top ten hold approximately 0.08%. Sequencing was carried out using CD4+ T cells from PBMCs. Receptors originate from a human donor in good health.

This clonotype was observed a single time. The V and J genes are TRBV10-2 and TRBJ1-1, with D maybe TRBD1 (6 bases). The CDR3 length is 13 residues. Germline CDR1 is WSHSY and CDR2 is SAAADI. The V and J ends lost 10 bases and 2 bases respectively, with 14 bases between them. CDR3 residues: CAIRLRGNTEAFF. The DNA of the CDR3 is TGCGCCATTCGACTCAGGGGCAACACTGAAGCTTTCTTT.

The rearrangement uses TRBV6-2 or TRBV6-3 and TRBJ2-2; D uncertain. CDR3 length equals 13 residues. The V and J ends lost 5 bases and 5 bases respectively, with 9 bases between them. Germline V gene sequence: CDR1 MNHEY, CDR2 SVGEGT. Written as DNA, the CDR3 is TGTGCCAGCAGTAGAGTGAGGACCGGGGAGCTGTTTTTT. This gives the protein CASSRVRTGELFF.

The genes are TRBV18 and TRBJ2-7; D uncertain. Germline values: CDR1 KGHSH, CDR2 LQKENI. With 3 bases removed from V and 4 bases from J, the gap between germline ends came to 13 bases. The CDR3 extends over 14 amino acids. In DNA, the CDR3 is TGTGCCAGCTCACCTCAACAGACCCGTTACGAGCAGTACTTC. Protein sequence: CASSPQQTRYEQYF. Based on the CDR3 plus reference TRBV18 and TRBJ2-7, the full variable domain is NAGVMQNPRHLVRRRGQEARLRCSPMKGHSHVYWYRQLPEEGLKFMVYLQKENIIDESGMPKERFSAEFPKEGPSILRIQQVVRGDSAAYFCASSPQQTRYEQYFGPGTRLTVT.

This chain links TRBV9 with TRBJ2-5; D unclear. The CDR3 covers 15 residues. V shed 2 bases and J shed 1 base, with 12 bases lying between them. CDR1 and CDR2 (germline): SGDLS, YYNGEE. Written as DNA, the CDR3 is TGTGCCAGCAGCGTGAACCCGCGATCCCAAGAGACCCAGTACTTC. Its protein product is CASSVNPRSQETQYF. The full variable domain, in which reference TRBV9 and TRBJ2-5 provide the parts outside the CDR3, is DSGVTQTPKHLITATGQRVTLRCSPRSGDLSVYWYQQSLDQGLQFLIQYYNGEERAKGNILERFSAQQFPDLHSELNLSSLELGDSALYFCASSVNPRSQETQYFGPGTRLLVL.

The chain carries TRBV20-1 and TRBJ2-3; D not resolved. Trimming left V 4 bases short and J 2 bases short, with 4 bases between. Germline V lookup: CDR1 DFQATT, CDR2 SNEGSKA (reference sequence). The CDR3 extends over 11 amino acids. CDR3 DNA sequence: TGCAGTGCTAAAGCCACAGATACGCAGTATTTT. As protein: CSAKATDTQYF.

The chain joins TRBV11-2 to TRBJ1-1; perhaps TRBD1 as D (6 bases). With 8 bases removed from V and 0 bases from J, the gap between germline ends came to 7 bases. This CDR3 has 12 residues. Germline V CDR1 and CDR2: SGHAT, FQNNGV. The CDR3 DNA reads TGTGCCAGCGGACAGATGAACACTGAAGCTTTCTTT. It codes for CASGQMNTEAFF.

The chain links TRBV7-8 to TRBJ2-1; D ambiguous. The CDR3 covers 16 residues. Trimming removed 1 base at V and 2 bases at J, with 12 bases between. Looked up from germline, CDR1 is SGHVS and CDR2 is FQNEAQ. DNA of the CDR3: TGTGCCAGCAGCTTAGAAGTCCTTCTAGCCTACAATGAGCAGTTCTTC. It translates to CASSLEVLLAYNEQFF.